The T cell receptor (beta chain) described here comes from a study of low-dose radiotherapy and immunotherapy resistance in tumors (dated by TCRdb to the early 2020s). Regarding the research as a whole: Patients in Cohort 1 were given 0.5 Gy per fraction every 2 weeks, and the prescribed total PTV dose was 6.5 Gy. Cohort 2 received 1 Gy per fraction every two weeks, with a total of 13 Gy over 26 weeks. Patients were given nivolumab as a 240 mg flat dose every two weeks and ipilimumab at 1 mg/kg every six weeks, with both drugs delivered intravenously. Intravenous cyclophosphamide at 200 mg/m2 was administered every two weeks, one day ahead of each radiation and immunotherapy administration. Patients took aspirin 300 mg orally once daily for four cycles, starting on cycle 1 day 1. The trial did not randomize participants into treatment groups. Eight patients were included in the translational analysis: three from the first dose cohort and the first five from the second dose cohort.

Read against the paper, the sample's time point label means: before trial treatment. The donors came from RACIN, which was a single-arm phase I dose-escalation trial that paired nivolumab and ipilimumab with aspirin, low-dose cyclophosphamide and low-dose radiotherapy. To be eligible, a patient needed to have an advanced solid tumor that was TIL-negative. The CDR3 holds 12 amino acids from the cysteine to the phenylalanine. This entry keeps only the CDR3 DNA: 36 bases, framed from base 1. The junction carries 6 bases between V and J, which are trimmed by 3 bases and 3 bases respectively. The germline V gene sets CDR1 to KGHSH and CDR2 to LQKENI. This clonotype appeared many times. This receptor's antigen is unknown. One base away there is no much larger clone; base qualities are not given. The sample was run on an Illumina HiSeq 2500. First-strand cDNA was synthesized with Superscript III and a set of TRAV- and TRBV-specific primers, covering both TCRalpha and TCRbeta chains. A roughly 21-cycle PCR with Phusion amplified the TCRs, pairing a constant-region primer with the adapter that was attached to the V primers. The isolated mRNA was amplified using the MessageAmp II aRNA Amplification Kit, with in vitro transcription performed for about 15 hours at 37 degrees C. The Dynabeads mRNA DIRECT Purification Kit was used to isolate the mRNA for TCR sequencing. A second approximately 25-cycle Phusion PCR added indexed Illumina adapters, and products were purified with AMPure XP beads. Processing in the source paper ran as follows. Using custom Perl scripts, TCR sequences encoding the same protein were pooled, out-of-frame sequences were removed, and the abundance of each clonotype was computed. Any TCR sequence backed by just one read was left out of the analysis. Repertoire metrics included Shannon entropy, Gini index, clonality, richness, and frequency of TCRs shared between repertoires. TCRdb reanalyzed the raw reads on its own, using fastp at Q25 for trimming and MiXCR for clone calling, and kept in-frame beta chains. Entries that share a CDR3 protein sequence are merged under the most common genes and DNA. TCRdb's processing, not the study's, gives the V and J calls here. In all, the sample holds under 90,000 distinct CDR3 sequences, and roughly a sixth of those were seen once. 2.5% to 3% of the sample goes to the ten largest clones.

Sequenced here: PBMCs, sampled before treatment. The source is a male donor with prostate cancer. The sequence is built from TRBV18 and TRBJ2-7, with the D gene not confidently named. The encoded CDR3 is CASSPGNYEQYF. The DNA reads TGTGCCAGCTCACCGGGGAACTACGAGCAGTACTTC.